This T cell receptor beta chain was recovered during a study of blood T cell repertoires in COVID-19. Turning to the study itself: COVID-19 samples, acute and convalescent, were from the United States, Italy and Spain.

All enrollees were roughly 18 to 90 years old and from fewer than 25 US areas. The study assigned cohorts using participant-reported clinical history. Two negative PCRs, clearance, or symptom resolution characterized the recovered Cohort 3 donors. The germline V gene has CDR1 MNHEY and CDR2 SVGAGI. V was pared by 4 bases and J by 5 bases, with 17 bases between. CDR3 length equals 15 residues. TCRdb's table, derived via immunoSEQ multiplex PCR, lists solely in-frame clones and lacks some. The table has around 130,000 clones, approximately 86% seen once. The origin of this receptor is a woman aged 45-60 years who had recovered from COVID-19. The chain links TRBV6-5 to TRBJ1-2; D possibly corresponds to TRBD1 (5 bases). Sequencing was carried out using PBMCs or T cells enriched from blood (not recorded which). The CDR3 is CASSSPRGAGYGYTF. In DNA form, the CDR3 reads TGTGCCAGCAGTTCCCCTCGTGGGGCAGGGTATGGCTACACCTTC.